Reported below is one T cell receptor beta chain. The antigen remains undetermined. CDR3 length equals 12 residues. CDR1 and CDR2 from the germline V gene are SGDLS and YYNGEE. V lost 3 bases, J lost 6 bases, and 10 bases lay in between. At the time of sampling, donors were nominally healthy, though unrecorded immune exposures were likely. The PCR used 60 Vbeta and 13 Jbeta primers. Measured with immunoSEQ multiplex PCR; TCRdb has only the in-frame clones, and not every one. This sample carries under 300,000 clones, approximately 82% of them seen once, and the ten largest clones take around 8%. These data belong to a study of cytomegalovirus exposure and HLA in healthy donors. On the study more broadly: Unique TCR beta sequences numbering about 100 million came from 150 million to 200 million T cells in an earlier analysis.

Regarding the study as a whole: With DRB1 most and HLA-C fewest, TCR association rates differed between HLA loci in a later analysis.

The chain links TRBV9 to TRBJ2-7; no clear D gene. The receptor was derived from an older woman in good health and CMV-seropositive. Sequencing used PBMCs. The CDR3 DNA reads as TGTGCCAGCAGCGATACCGGGTCCGAGCAGTACTTC. Amino acids: CASSDTGSEQYF.